This is a list of T cell receptor beta chains from one sample in a study of blood T cell repertoires in COVID-19. Assay: immunoSEQ multiplex PCR; the TCRdb copy retains only in-frame clones and omits some. This sample has tens of thousands of clones, with around four fifths found just once. Sequenced material: peripheral blood. All receptors come from a man in his fifties or sixties with COVID-19, enrolled during active disease. Both conserved end residues are part of each CDR3. A D gene is named only where the DNA matches it firmly. Clone size is not always given. Where it is, it says once, few, many or a class for expanded clones.

>TRBD1|TRBV5-1|few|TRBJ2-1
TGCGCCAGCAGCTTGAATTTTGGGACAGGGGCTGAAAGGGAGCAGTTCTTC
CASSLNFGTGAEREQFF
>.|TRBV15|.|TRBJ2-1
TGTGCCACCAGCAGAGCACCTGACAGCTCCTACAATGAGCAGTTCTTC
CATSRAPDSSYNEQFF
>.|TRBV5-6|.|TRBJ2-7
TGTGCCAGCAGTCGCAGGGCCTACGAGCAGTACTTC
CASSRRAYEQYF
>.|TRBV28|.|TRBJ2-7
TGTGCCAGCAGTTTCAAGGGAGACGAGCAGTACTTC
CASSFKGDEQYF
>TRBD1|TRBV30|.|TRBJ2-5
TGTGCCTGGAGTGTACGGGACAGGGTCCCGGAGACCCAGTACTTC
CAWSVRDRVPETQYF
>.|TRBV5-4|once|TRBJ1-2
TGTGCCAGCAGCTTGGAGTCGGGAGGGGGCTACACCTTC
CASSLESGGGYTF
>TRBD2|TRBV7-2|.|TRBJ2-7
TGTGCCAGCAGCCAAAGCGGGATAGGCTACGAGCAGTACTTC
CASSQSGIGYEQYF
>.|TRBV27|.|TRBJ2-4
TGTGCCAGCAGTTTATCAAGAGACAGAATAGCCAAAAACATTCAGTACTTC
CASSLSRDRIAKNIQYF
>TRBD1|TRBV9|.|TRBJ1-2
TGTGCCAGCAGCGTCACAGGGGCTAACTATGGCTACACCTTC
CASSVTGANYGYTF
>.|TRBV21-1|few|TRBJ1-4
TGTGCCAGCAGCAAAGTCTCGGTCTCGGAGGAAAAACTGTTTTTT
CASSKVSVSEEKLFF
>.|TRBV21-1|.|TRBJ2-7
TGTGCCAGCCCCCGGACAGGGGCGCGGGGTTCCTACGAGCAGTACTTC
CASPRTGARGSYEQYF
>TRBD1|TRBV5-1|.|TRBJ1-6
TGCGCCAGCAGCTTGAGGGGGACAGGGGGCCTTAATTCACCCCTCCACTTT
CASSLRGTGGLNSPLHF
>.|TRBV20-1|.|TRBJ1-1
TGCAGTGCTAGAGACTACACTGAAGCTTTCTTT
CSARDYTEAFF
>TRBD1|TRBV4-1|.|TRBJ2-7
TGCGCCAGGAGCCGGGACAGGGGAACCTACGAGCAGTACTTC
CARSRDRGTYEQYF
>TRBD1|TRBV7-9|.|TRBJ2-1
TGTGCCAGCAGCGACATGGACAGGGGGGACTACAATGAGCAGTTCTTC
CASSDMDRGDYNEQFF
>.|TRBV19|.|TRBJ2-5
TGTGCCAGTAGTATGAGCTTACGAGCGGGTGATCAAGAGACCCAGTACTTC
CASSMSLRAGDQETQYF
>TRBD2|TRBV29-1|once|TRBJ2-3
TGCAGCGTTGAAGGCGGGAGCGGGGCAGATACGCAGTATTTT
CSVEGGSGADTQYF
>TRBD2|TRBV11-3|few|TRBJ2-1
TGTGCCAGCAGCCTCTCCCTCGGGCGGGAGGATGAGCAGTTCTTC
CASSLSLGREDEQFF
>.|TRBV7-3|.|TRBJ2-3
TGTGCCAGCAGCTTAATGGCGGGGACCACAGATACGCAGTATTTT
CASSLMAGTTDTQYF
>TRBD1|TRBV18|once|TRBJ1-4
TGTGCCAGCTCACCCCGGACAGGGACTAATGAAAAACTGTTTTTT
CASSPRTGTNEKLFF
>TRBD1|TRBV5-1|.|TRBJ1-4
TGCGCCAGCAGCTTGACCCCAGGGGGCTCTTATGAAAAACTGTTTTTT
CASSLTPGGSYEKLFF
>.|TRBV19|.|TRBJ1-5
TGTGCCAGTAGTAGCGAGAGGTTTCAGCCCCAGCATTTT
CASSSERFQPQHF
>TRBD1|TRBV28|.|TRBJ2-3
TGTGCCAGCAGTACCCAGGGGGCTGCGACCTATTTT
CASSTQGAATYF
>TRBD1|TRBV27|.|TRBJ2-7
TGTGCCAGCAGATTGGCAGGGGGCTACGAGCAGTACTTC
CASRLAGGYEQYF
>TRBD1|TRBV7-2|once|TRBJ1-5
TGTGCCAGCAGCTTAGCCGGGACAGGTTTTAATCAGCCCCAGCATTTT
CASSLAGTGFNQPQHF
>TRBD1|TRBV28|few|TRBJ1-1
TGTGCCAGCAGTTTATCCGACAGGGTGACTGAAGCTTTCTTT
CASSLSDRVTEAFF
>.|TRBV3-1/TRBV3-2|.|TRBJ1-2
TGTGCCAGCAGCCAAGAGTGGGCTTCGGATGGCTACACCTTC
CASSQEWASDGYTF
>.|TRBV19|.|TRBJ2-2
TGTGCCAGTAGTATCCGAGCCTTAGAGTTTAGGGAGCTGTTTTTT
CASSIRALEFRELFF
>TRBD2|TRBV3-1/TRBV3-2|.|TRBJ2-5
TGTGCCAGCACCTCAAGACTAGCGGGGACAGAGACCCAGTACTTC
CASTSRLAGTETQYF
>TRBD2|TRBV9|.|TRBJ2-3
TGTGCCAGCAGGGGAAGCGGGGGGGTAACCTTTTTT
CASRGSGGVTFF
>.|TRBV3-1/TRBV3-2|.|TRBJ1-1
TGTGCCAGCAGCCAAGATCCAGGTCGTTTGGCTTTCTTT
CASSQDPGRLAFF
>.|TRBV29-1|.|TRBJ2-2
TGCAGCGGGAGAGGGGGGGCGAGGGGAACCGGGGAGCTGTTTTTT
CSGRGGARGTGELFF
>TRBD1|TRBV4-1|.|TRBJ1-4
TGCGCCAGCAGCCAAGGACGGGACAGACAGAGCGTTTTT
CASSQGRDRQSVF
>.|TRBV7-2|.|TRBJ1-2
TGTGCCAGCAGCCAGGACAGCCCCAACCTATATGGCTACACCTTC
CASSQDSPNLYGYTF
>TRBD1|TRBV6-6|.|TRBJ2-7
TGTGCCAGCAGACCTACAGGGGAAGGCTACGAGCAGTACTTC
CASRPTGEGYEQYF
>.|TRBV3-1/TRBV3-2|.|TRBJ2-3
TGTGCCAGCAGCCAAGGGGTTTTGGGGGGATCCACAGATACGCAGTATTTT
CASSQGVLGGSTDTQYF
>.|TRBV7-9|.|TRBJ2-3
TGTGCCAGCAGTTTTGGGCAGAGTACGCAGTATTTT
CASSFGQSTQYF
>.|TRBV7-6|many|TRBJ2-7
TGTGCCAGCAGCTTCCAGGAGGGCCACGAGCAGTACTTC
CASSFQEGHEQYF
>TRBD1|TRBV7-2|.|TRBJ1-6
TGTGCCAGCAGCTCCTCGACAGGGGGCAAGTCACCCCTCCACTTT
CASSSSTGGKSPLHF
>.|TRBV29-1|.|TRBJ2-7
TGCAGCGTTGAAAGGGCGGGTGGGACCTACGAGCAGTACTTC
CSVERAGGTYEQYF
>TRBD1|TRBV7-3|few|TRBJ2-5
TGTGCCAGCAGCTCAGGCGGGGGACAGGGTGCGGAGACCCAGTACTTC
CASSSGGGQGAETQYF
>.|TRBV11-2|once|TRBJ2-7
TGTGCCAGCAGCTTGGGACTGTGGAGCTCCTACGAGCAGTACTTC
CASSLGLWSSYEQYF
>.|TRBV4-2|.|TRBJ1-1
TGTGCCAGCAGCCAAGAGCCGGTAAGGAACACTGAAGCTTTCTTT
CASSQEPVRNTEAFF
>TRBD1|TRBV29-1|once|TRBJ2-7
TGCAGCGTCGGGACAGGGAACGAGCAGTACTTC
CSVGTGNEQYF
>.|TRBV30|few|TRBJ2-5
TGTGCCTGGAGTGGACACTTCCAAGAGACCCAGTACTTC
CAWSGHFQETQYF
>TRBD2|TRBV7-3|.|TRBJ2-1
TGTGCCAGCAGCTTGAGGCGGGAGGGCAATGAGCAGTTCTTC
CASSLRREGNEQFF
>.|TRBV2|many|TRBJ1-5
TGTGCCAGCAGTGTTCAGGTTCAGCCCCAGCATTTT
CASSVQVQPQHF
>.|TRBV6-1|.|TRBJ2-3
TGTGCCAGCAGTGAACGGGTCGGCACGCAGTATTTT
CASSERVGTQYF
>.|TRBV4-2|.|TRBJ1-2
TGTGCCAGCAGCCTTGCCGGAGAAGCTAACTATGGCTACACCTTC
CASSLAGEANYGYTF
>TRBD1|TRBV3-1/TRBV3-2|once|TRBJ1-1
TGTGCCAGCAGCCCCCTCCCCGACAGGGAAGGTAGCACTGAAGCTTTCTTT
CASSPLPDREGSTEAFF